This T cell receptor (beta chain) derives from a study of cytomegalovirus exposure and HLA in healthy donors. Study details: Of 300 to 500 genotyped donors, roughly 81% grouped in the Caucasian-associated ancestry cluster. Notes on the study in general: After further analysis at a later stage, 16,951 TCR beta sequences were associated with HLA alleles at 0.05 false discovery rate. Differences between HLA loci emerged in a later analysis of TCR association rates, with DRB1 most and HLA-C fewest. With later analysis, a missense DCLRE1C variant became linked to TCR beta V- and J-gene trimming.

V lost 0 bases to trimming and J lost 5 bases, with 10 bases between them. Germline CDR1 reads SGHAT; CDR2 reads FQNNGV. CDR3 size: 14 residues. It was with 60 Vbeta and 13 Jbeta primers that the PCR ran. The data were produced by immunoSEQ multiplex PCR, yet TCRdb's version contains in-frame clones alone and is incomplete. The data hold more than 100,000 clones, with 15% observed a single time. Comment on this clone: The target antigen is unknown.

The clonotype originates from a woman in her late teens or twenties in good health and CMV-seronegative. The sequencing input was PBMCs. The genes are TRBV11-2 and TRBJ2-5; D is unresolved. This CDR3 reads CASSLDLVGETQYF. CDR3 in DNA: TGTGCCAGCAGCTTAGATCTGGTGGGCGAGACCCAGTACTTC.